This is a list of T cell receptor beta chains from one sample in a study of cytomegalovirus exposure and HLA in healthy donors. Libraries were prepared by immunoSEQ multiplex PCR; TCRdb keeps only in-frame clonotypes and omits some of them. The data contain around 140,000 clones, around 82% of them singletons. Sequencing input: PBMCs. All receptors derive from a woman aged 18-35 years in good health and CMV-seropositive. Both conserved end residues are part of each CDR3. The D gene is left open where the match is weak. Rows give clone size only sometimes, using once, few, many, or a class for an expanded clone.

D gene: TRBD1
CDR3 length: 15
V gene: TRBV6-1
clone size: .
J gene: TRBJ2-7
CDR3 protein: CATAGTGFSTYEQYF
CDR3 DNA: TGTGCCACCGCAGGGACAGGGTTTTCCACCTACGAGCAGTACTTC

D gene: .
CDR3 length: 14
V gene: TRBV5-1
clone size: .
J gene: TRBJ2-7
CDR3 protein: CASSFSQQLYEQYF
CDR3 DNA: TGCGCCAGCAGCTTTTCACAGCAACTCTACGAGCAGTACTTC

D gene: .
CDR3 length: 17
V gene: TRBV19
clone size: .
J gene: TRBJ2-1
CDR3 protein: CASTSGASFSSYNEQFF
CDR3 DNA: TGTGCCAGTACCTCTGGTGCCAGTTTCAGCTCCTACAATGAGCAGTTCTTC

D gene: .
CDR3 length: 15
V gene: TRBV6-6
clone size: .
J gene: TRBJ2-7
CDR3 protein: CASSYSDSQAYEQYF
CDR3 DNA: TGTGCCAGCAGTTACTCGGACTCCCAAGCCTACGAGCAGTACTTC

D gene: .
CDR3 length: 14
V gene: TRBV28
clone size: .
J gene: TRBJ1-2
CDR3 protein: CASRAGNSPYGYTF
CDR3 DNA: TGTGCCAGCAGGGCAGGGAATTCCCCTTATGGCTACACCTTC

D gene: TRBD2
CDR3 length: 14
V gene: TRBV30
clone size: .
J gene: TRBJ2-5
CDR3 protein: CAWGSGGPQETQYF
CDR3 DNA: TGTGCCTGGGGTAGCGGGGGACCCCAAGAGACCCAGTACTTC

D gene: TRBD1
CDR3 length: 17
V gene: TRBV7-9
clone size: .
J gene: TRBJ1-5
CDR3 protein: CASSSVVGTGENQPQHF
CDR3 DNA: TGTGCCAGCAGCTCAGTAGTGGGGACAGGGGAGAATCAGCCCCAGCATTTT

D gene: TRBD1
CDR3 length: 14
V gene: TRBV29-1
clone size: .
J gene: TRBJ2-7
CDR3 protein: CSVEDTGGPYEQYF
CDR3 DNA: TGCAGCGTTGAAGACACAGGGGGCCCCTACGAGCAGTACTTC

D gene: TRBD1
CDR3 length: 16
V gene: TRBV19
clone size: .
J gene: TRBJ1-5
CDR3 protein: CASNKPTGGGNQPQHF
CDR3 DNA: TGTGCCAGCAACAAACCGACAGGGGGAGGGAATCAGCCCCAGCATTTT

D gene: .
CDR3 length: 15
V gene: TRBV5-1
clone size: .
J gene: TRBJ1-1
CDR3 protein: CASSLVTTGNTEAFF
CDR3 DNA: TGCGCCAGCAGCTTGGTGACGACAGGGAACACTGAAGCTTTCTTT

D gene: TRBD2
CDR3 length: 16
V gene: TRBV27
clone size: .
J gene: TRBJ2-1
CDR3 protein: CASSLKGTNLGDEQFF
CDR3 DNA: TGTGCCAGCAGTTTAAAGGGGACTAACCTGGGCGATGAGCAGTTCTTC

D gene: .
CDR3 length: 16
V gene: TRBV5-1
clone size: .
J gene: TRBJ1-1
CDR3 protein: CASSLAGAGGNTEAFF
CDR3 DNA: TGCGCCAGCAGCTTGGCTGGGGCGGGGGGTAACACTGAAGCTTTCTTT

D gene: .
CDR3 length: 16
V gene: TRBV18
clone size: .
J gene: TRBJ2-7
CDR3 protein: CASSPRAGGPSYEQYF
CDR3 DNA: TGTGCCAGCTCACCACGCGCCGGGGGGCCCTCCTACGAGCAGTACTTC

D gene: .
CDR3 length: 14
V gene: TRBV27
clone size: .
J gene: TRBJ2-7
CDR3 protein: CASRQAGASYEQYF
CDR3 DNA: TGTGCCAGCCGTCAGGCGGGGGCCTCCTACGAGCAGTACTTC

D gene: .
CDR3 length: 14
V gene: TRBV29-1
clone size: .
J gene: TRBJ1-5
CDR3 protein: CSVSEAYSNQPQHF
CDR3 DNA: TGCAGCGTTTCGGAGGCTTATAGCAATCAGCCCCAGCATTTT

D gene: TRBD2
CDR3 length: 16
V gene: TRBV27
clone size: .
J gene: TRBJ2-7
CDR3 protein: CASSRRLAGVPYEQYF
CDR3 DNA: TGTGCCAGCAGCCGCCGGCTAGCGGGGGTTCCCTACGAGCAGTACTTC

D gene: .
CDR3 length: 14
V gene: TRBV9
clone size: .
J gene: TRBJ2-1
CDR3 protein: CASSVQGSYNEQFF
CDR3 DNA: TGTGCCAGCAGCGTTCAGGGTTCCTACAATGAGCAGTTCTTC

D gene: TRBD1
CDR3 length: 14
V gene: TRBV9
clone size: .
J gene: TRBJ2-7
CDR3 protein: CASSFRTGTYEQYF
CDR3 DNA: TGTGCCAGCAGCTTCCGGACAGGGACCTACGAGCAGTACTTC

D gene: TRBD1
CDR3 length: 16
V gene: TRBV19
clone size: .
J gene: TRBJ1-5
CDR3 protein: CASSVRTGKSNQPQHF
CDR3 DNA: TGTGCCAGTAGCGTGAGGACAGGGAAGAGCAATCAGCCCCAGCATTTT

D gene: .
CDR3 length: 13
V gene: TRBV6-5
clone size: .
J gene: TRBJ1-1
CDR3 protein: CAALPWRGAEAFF
CDR3 DNA: TGTGCCGCCCTACCGTGGCGGGGGGCTGAAGCTTTCTTT

D gene: .
CDR3 length: 15
V gene: TRBV30
clone size: .
J gene: TRBJ1-1
CDR3 protein: CAWSYRAALNTEAFF
CDR3 DNA: TGTGCCTGGAGTTACCGAGCGGCCCTGAACACTGAAGCTTTCTTT

D gene: TRBD2
CDR3 length: 14
V gene: TRBV18
clone size: .
J gene: TRBJ2-3
CDR3 protein: CASSRASGQDTQYF
CDR3 DNA: TGTGCCAGCTCAAGAGCTAGCGGACAAGATACGCAGTATTTT

D gene: .
CDR3 length: 13
V gene: TRBV10-1
clone size: few
J gene: TRBJ1-2
CDR3 protein: CASSEGSNYGYTF
CDR3 DNA: TGCGCCAGCAGTGAGGGTAGTAACTATGGCTACACCTTC

D gene: .
CDR3 length: 15
V gene: TRBV7-2
clone size: .
J gene: TRBJ2-3
CDR3 protein: CASTNPVGGADTQYF
CDR3 DNA: TGTGCCAGCACCAACCCTGTGGGGGGAGCAGATACGCAGTATTTT

D gene: TRBD1
CDR3 length: 16
V gene: TRBV6-4
clone size: .
J gene: TRBJ2-3
CDR3 protein: CASSDSGQGGPDTQYF
CDR3 DNA: TGTGCCAGCAGTGACTCGGGACAGGGGGGCCCAGATACGCAGTATTTT

D gene: .
CDR3 length: 14
V gene: TRBV6-1
clone size: few
J gene: TRBJ2-7
CDR3 protein: CASSAQKSSYEQYF
CDR3 DNA: TGTGCCAGCAGTGCACAGAAGAGCTCCTACGAGCAGTACTTC

D gene: .
CDR3 length: 14
V gene: TRBV2
clone size: .
J gene: TRBJ2-7
CDR3 protein: CASSEARYSYEQYF
CDR3 DNA: TGTGCCAGCAGTGAAGCGAGGTACTCCTACGAGCAGTACTTC

D gene: TRBD1
CDR3 length: 15
V gene: TRBV28
clone size: .
J gene: TRBJ1-1
CDR3 protein: CAYLARGRGRTEAFF
CDR3 DNA: TGTGCCTATCTCGCTAGGGGGCGCGGGAGGACTGAAGCTTTCTTT

D gene: .
CDR3 length: 15
V gene: TRBV6-6
clone size: .
J gene: TRBJ1-2
CDR3 protein: CASSSLGTTIYGYTF
CDR3 DNA: TGTGCCAGCAGTTCCCTAGGAACAACCATCTATGGCTACACCTTC

D gene: TRBD2
CDR3 length: 15
V gene: TRBV5-1
clone size: few
J gene: TRBJ2-1
CDR3 protein: CASTTGTSGDGEQFF
CDR3 DNA: TGCGCCAGCACGACCGGGACTAGCGGGGATGGTGAGCAGTTCTTC

D gene: .
CDR3 length: 11
V gene: TRBV7-9
clone size: .
J gene: TRBJ1-2
CDR3 protein: CASSRSYGYTF
CDR3 DNA: TGTGCCAGCAGCCGGAGCTATGGCTACACCTTC

D gene: .
CDR3 length: 13
V gene: TRBV5-1
clone size: .
J gene: TRBJ1-2
CDR3 protein: CASSQDWNYGYTF
CDR3 DNA: TGCGCCAGCAGCCAAGACTGGAACTATGGCTACACCTTC

D gene: .
CDR3 length: 14
V gene: TRBV5-4
clone size: .
J gene: TRBJ1-6
CDR3 protein: CASSLPGSNSPLHF
CDR3 DNA: TGTGCCAGCAGCTTGCCAGGATCGAATTCACCCCTCCACTTT

D gene: .
CDR3 length: 16
V gene: TRBV9
clone size: .
J gene: TRBJ1-1
CDR3 protein: CASSVGHKRRDTEAFF
CDR3 DNA: TGTGCCAGCAGCGTAGGCCATAAAAGGAGGGACACTGAAGCTTTCTTT

D gene: .
CDR3 length: 17
V gene: TRBV5-1
clone size: .
J gene: TRBJ1-1
CDR3 protein: CASTLSWEGGMNTEAFF
CDR3 DNA: TGCGCCAGCACCCTCTCCTGGGAGGGAGGGATGAACACTGAAGCTTTCTTT

D gene: TRBD2
CDR3 length: 14
V gene: TRBV7-6
clone size: .
J gene: TRBJ2-2
CDR3 protein: CASSRGGETGELFF
CDR3 DNA: TGTGCCAGCAGCCGGGGGGGGGAGACCGGGGAGCTGTTTTTT

D gene: TRBD2
CDR3 length: 17
V gene: TRBV5-8
clone size: few
J gene: TRBJ2-3
CDR3 protein: CASSRGLAGGPTDTQYF
CDR3 DNA: TGTGCCAGCAGCCGGGGACTAGCGGGGGGGCCGACAGATACGCAGTATTTT

D gene: TRBD2
CDR3 length: 15
V gene: TRBV27
clone size: .
J gene: TRBJ2-3
CDR3 protein: CASSALAGVTDTQYF
CDR3 DNA: TGTGCCAGCAGTGCCCTAGCGGGGGTCACAGATACGCAGTATTTT

D gene: TRBD1
CDR3 length: 17
V gene: TRBV25-1
clone size: .
J gene: TRBJ1-1
CDR3 protein: CASSDRLFDRANTEAFF
CDR3 DNA: TGTGCCAGCAGTGATCGCCTTTTTGACAGGGCGAACACTGAAGCTTTCTTT

D gene: TRBD1
CDR3 length: 15
V gene: TRBV28
clone size: .
J gene: TRBJ2-1
CDR3 protein: CASRPGTGRFNQQFF
CDR3 DNA: TGTGCCAGCAGACCCGGGACAGGGCGGTTTAACCAGCAGTTCTTC

D gene: .
CDR3 length: 12
V gene: TRBV6-6
clone size: few
J gene: TRBJ1-1
CDR3 protein: CASSSGQIEAFF
CDR3 DNA: TGTGCCAGCAGTTCCGGACAGATTGAAGCTTTCTTT

D gene: TRBD1
CDR3 length: 12
V gene: TRBV30
clone size: .
J gene: TRBJ1-2
CDR3 protein: CAWAEQGDGYTF
CDR3 DNA: TGTGCCTGGGCAGAACAGGGGGATGGCTACACCTTC

D gene: .
CDR3 length: 17
V gene: TRBV12-1
clone size: .
J gene: TRBJ2-4
CDR3 protein: CASSFGLAGVKKNIQYF
CDR3 DNA: TGTGCCAGCAGCTTTGGACTAGCGGGGGTGAAAAAAAACATTCAGTACTTC

D gene: TRBD2
CDR3 length: 15
V gene: TRBV7-2
clone size: few
J gene: TRBJ2-1
CDR3 protein: CAGSSTSGSNNEQFF
CDR3 DNA: TGTGCCGGCAGCTCGACTAGCGGGAGCAACAATGAGCAGTTCTTC

D gene: TRBD1
CDR3 length: 14
V gene: TRBV5-1
clone size: .
J gene: TRBJ1-2
CDR3 protein: CASSSKQGDYGYTF
CDR3 DNA: TGCGCCAGCAGCTCCAAACAGGGGGACTATGGCTACACCTTC

D gene: .
CDR3 length: 12
V gene: TRBV9
clone size: .
J gene: TRBJ1-2
CDR3 protein: CASSVAFDGYTF
CDR3 DNA: TGTGCCAGCAGCGTAGCGTTCGATGGCTACACCTTC

D gene: TRBD2
CDR3 length: 10
V gene: TRBV30
clone size: .
J gene: TRBJ2-7
CDR3 protein: CAGRGVEQYF
CDR3 DNA: TGTGCCGGACGGGGGGTCGAGCAGTACTTC

D gene: .
CDR3 length: 15
V gene: TRBV5-1
clone size: .
J gene: TRBJ2-3
CDR3 protein: CASSRSNIGTDTQYF
CDR3 DNA: TGCGCCAGCAGCCGTAGTAATATTGGCACAGATACGCAGTATTTT

D gene: .
CDR3 length: 13
V gene: TRBV30
clone size: once
J gene: TRBJ2-3
CDR3 protein: CAWSWQVTDTQYF
CDR3 DNA: TGTGCCTGGAGTTGGCAGGTCACAGATACGCAGTATTTT

D gene: .
CDR3 length: 17
V gene: TRBV27
clone size: few
J gene: TRBJ2-6
CDR3 protein: CASSSPQGLSGANVLTF
CDR3 DNA: TGTGCCAGCAGCTCTCCACAGGGATTATCTGGGGCCAACGTCCTGACTTTC

D gene: TRBD1
CDR3 length: 13
V gene: TRBV6-5
clone size: .
J gene: TRBJ2-5
CDR3 protein: CASSHRGLETQYF
CDR3 DNA: TGTGCCAGCAGCCACAGGGGGCTGGAGACCCAGTACTTC

D gene: TRBD1
CDR3 length: 17
V gene: TRBV18
clone size: .
J gene: TRBJ1-5
CDR3 protein: CASSPPDRGDSNQPQHF
CDR3 DNA: TGTGCCAGCTCACCACCTGACAGGGGGGATAGCAATCAGCCCCAGCATTTT

D gene: .
CDR3 length: 15
V gene: TRBV6-6
clone size: .
J gene: TRBJ2-2
CDR3 protein: CASSYAGENTGELFF
CDR3 DNA: TGTGCCAGCAGTTACGCAGGGGAGAACACCGGGGAGCTGTTTTTT

D gene: .
CDR3 length: 13
V gene: TRBV5-1
clone size: .
J gene: TRBJ2-7
CDR3 protein: CASSLSGTYEQYF
CDR3 DNA: TGCGCCAGCAGCTTGTCCGGTACCTACGAGCAGTACTTC